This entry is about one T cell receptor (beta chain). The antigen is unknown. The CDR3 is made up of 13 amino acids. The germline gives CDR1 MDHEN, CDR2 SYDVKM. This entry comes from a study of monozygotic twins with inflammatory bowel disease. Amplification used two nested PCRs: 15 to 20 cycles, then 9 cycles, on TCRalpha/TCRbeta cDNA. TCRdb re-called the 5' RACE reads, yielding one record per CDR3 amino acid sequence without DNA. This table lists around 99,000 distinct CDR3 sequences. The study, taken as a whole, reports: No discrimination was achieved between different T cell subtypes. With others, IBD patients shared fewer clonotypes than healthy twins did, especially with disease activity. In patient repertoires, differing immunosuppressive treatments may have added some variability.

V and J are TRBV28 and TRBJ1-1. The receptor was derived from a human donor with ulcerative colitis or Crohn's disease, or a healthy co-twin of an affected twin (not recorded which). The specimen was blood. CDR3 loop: CASSSDGYTEAFF.